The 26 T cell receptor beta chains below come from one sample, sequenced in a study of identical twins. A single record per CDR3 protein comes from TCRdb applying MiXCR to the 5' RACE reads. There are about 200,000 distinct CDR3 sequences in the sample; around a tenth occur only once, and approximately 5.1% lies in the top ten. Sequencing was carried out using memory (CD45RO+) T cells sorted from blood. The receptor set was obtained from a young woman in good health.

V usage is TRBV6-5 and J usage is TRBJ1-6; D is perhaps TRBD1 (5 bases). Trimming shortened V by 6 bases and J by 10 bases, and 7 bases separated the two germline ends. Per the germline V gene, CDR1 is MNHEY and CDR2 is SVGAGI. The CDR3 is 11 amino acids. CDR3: CASRGESPLHF. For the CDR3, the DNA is TGTGCCAGCAGGGGGGAATCACCCCTCCACTTT.

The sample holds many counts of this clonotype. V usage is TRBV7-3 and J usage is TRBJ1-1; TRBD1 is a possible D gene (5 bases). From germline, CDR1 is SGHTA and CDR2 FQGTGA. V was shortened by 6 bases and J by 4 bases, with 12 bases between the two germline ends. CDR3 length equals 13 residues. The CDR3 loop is CASRGGGGTEAFF. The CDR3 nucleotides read TGTGCCAGCAGGGGCGGTGGGGGCACTGAAGCTTTCTTT.

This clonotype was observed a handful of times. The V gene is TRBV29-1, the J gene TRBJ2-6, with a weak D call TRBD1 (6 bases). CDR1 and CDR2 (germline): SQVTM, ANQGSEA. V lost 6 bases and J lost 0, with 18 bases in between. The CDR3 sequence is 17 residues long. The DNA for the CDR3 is TGCAGCGTCAAGTACAGGGATTTCACCTCTGGGGCCAACGTCCTGACTTTC. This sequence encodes CSVKYRDFTSGANVLTF.

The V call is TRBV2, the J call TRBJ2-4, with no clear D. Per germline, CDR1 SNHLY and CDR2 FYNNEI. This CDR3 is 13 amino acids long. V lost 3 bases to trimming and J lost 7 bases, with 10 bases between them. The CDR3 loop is CASSDLGRNIQYF. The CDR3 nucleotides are TGTGCCAGCAGTGATTTAGGGCGGAACATTCAGTACTTC.

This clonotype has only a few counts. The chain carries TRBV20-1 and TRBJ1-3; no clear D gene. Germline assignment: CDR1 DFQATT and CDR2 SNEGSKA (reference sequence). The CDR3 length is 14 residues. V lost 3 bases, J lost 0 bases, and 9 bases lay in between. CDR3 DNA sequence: TGCAGTGCTAGCGGGGAAAGCTCTGGAAACACCATATATTTT. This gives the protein CSASGESSGNTIYF.

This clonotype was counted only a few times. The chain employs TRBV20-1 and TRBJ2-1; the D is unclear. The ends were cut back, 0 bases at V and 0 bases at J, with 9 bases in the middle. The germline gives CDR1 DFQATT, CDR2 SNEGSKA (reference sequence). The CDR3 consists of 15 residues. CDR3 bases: TGCAGTGCTAGAGATACGGGCTTCTCCTACAATGAGCAGTTCTTC. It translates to CSARDTGFSYNEQFF.

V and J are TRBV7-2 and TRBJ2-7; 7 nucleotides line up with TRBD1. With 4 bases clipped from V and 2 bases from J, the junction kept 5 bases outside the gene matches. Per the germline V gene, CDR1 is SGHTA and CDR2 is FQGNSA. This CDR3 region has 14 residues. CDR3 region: CASSSAGTAYEQYF. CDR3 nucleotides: TGTGCCAGCAGCTCCGCCGGGACAGCCTACGAGCAGTACTTC.

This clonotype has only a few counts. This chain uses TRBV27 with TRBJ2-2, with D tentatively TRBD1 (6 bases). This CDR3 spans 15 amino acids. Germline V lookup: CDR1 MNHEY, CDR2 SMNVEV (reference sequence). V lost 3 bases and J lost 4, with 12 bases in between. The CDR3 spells CASSLNTGSTGELFF. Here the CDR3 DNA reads TGTGCCAGCAGTTTGAATACAGGGAGCACCGGGGAGCTGTTTTTT.

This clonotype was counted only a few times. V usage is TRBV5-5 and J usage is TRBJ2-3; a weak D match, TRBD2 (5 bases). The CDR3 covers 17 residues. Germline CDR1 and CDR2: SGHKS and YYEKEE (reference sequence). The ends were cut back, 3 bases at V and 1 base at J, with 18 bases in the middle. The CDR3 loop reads CASSWETGIAGTDTQYF. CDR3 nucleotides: TGTGCCAGCAGCTGGGAAACCGGGATCGCCGGCACAGATACGCAGTATTTT. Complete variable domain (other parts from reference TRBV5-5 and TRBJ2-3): DAGVTQSPTHLIKTRGQQVTLRCSPISGHKSVSWYQQVLGQGPQFIFQYYEKEERGRGNFPDRFSARQFPNYSSELNVNALLLGDSALYLCASSWETGIAGTDTQYFGPGTRLTVL.

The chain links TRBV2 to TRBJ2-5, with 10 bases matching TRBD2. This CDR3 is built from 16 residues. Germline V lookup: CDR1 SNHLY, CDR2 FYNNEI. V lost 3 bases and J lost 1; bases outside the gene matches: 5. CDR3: CASSDWLAGGQETQYF. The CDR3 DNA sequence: TGTGCCAGCAGTGATTGGTTAGCGGGGGGCCAAGAGACCCAGTACTTC.

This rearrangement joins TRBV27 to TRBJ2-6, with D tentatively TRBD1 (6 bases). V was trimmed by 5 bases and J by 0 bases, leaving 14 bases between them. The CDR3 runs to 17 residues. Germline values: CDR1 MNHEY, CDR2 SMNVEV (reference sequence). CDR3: CASSPKGVSSGANVLTF. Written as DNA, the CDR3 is TGTGCCAGCAGTCCGAAGGGGGTAAGCTCTGGGGCCAACGTCCTGACTTTC.

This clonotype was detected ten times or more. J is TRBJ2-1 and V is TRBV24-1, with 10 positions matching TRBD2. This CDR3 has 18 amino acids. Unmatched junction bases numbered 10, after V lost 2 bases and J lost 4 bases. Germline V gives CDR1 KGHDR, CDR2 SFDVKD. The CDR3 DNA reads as TGTGCCACCAGTGATTCCACTAGCGGGATTCGAGGGTACAATGAGCAGTTCTTC. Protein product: CATSDSTSGIRGYNEQFF.

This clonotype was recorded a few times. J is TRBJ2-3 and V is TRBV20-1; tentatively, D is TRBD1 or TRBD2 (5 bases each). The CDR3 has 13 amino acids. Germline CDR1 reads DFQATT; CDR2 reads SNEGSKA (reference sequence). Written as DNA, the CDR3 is TGCAGCTACGAGGGCAGGGGCACAGATACGCAGTATTTT. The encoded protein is CSYEGRGTDTQYF.

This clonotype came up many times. The CDR3 DNA reads TGTGCCAGCGGGGTTGGCGGAGAGACCCAGTACTTC. This gives the protein CASGVGGETQYF. The V call is TRBV28, the J call TRBJ2-5; D not resolved. Germline loops: CDR1 MDHEN, CDR2 SYDVKM. CDR3 length: 12 residues. V lost 8 bases and J 4 bases, leaving 11 bases between the germline ends.

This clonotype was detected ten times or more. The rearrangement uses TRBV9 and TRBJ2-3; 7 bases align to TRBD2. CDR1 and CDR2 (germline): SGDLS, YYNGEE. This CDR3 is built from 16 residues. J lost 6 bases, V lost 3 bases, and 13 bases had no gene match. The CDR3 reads CASSGRLAGNSDTQYF. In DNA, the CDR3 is TGTGCCAGCAGCGGGAGACTAGCAGGAAACTCGGATACGCAGTATTTT.

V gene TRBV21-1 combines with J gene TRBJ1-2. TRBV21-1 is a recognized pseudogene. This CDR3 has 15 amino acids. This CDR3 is CASSKWRQQNYGYTF. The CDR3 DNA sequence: TGTGCCAGCAGCAAATGGCGGCAACAGAACTATGGCTACACCTTC.

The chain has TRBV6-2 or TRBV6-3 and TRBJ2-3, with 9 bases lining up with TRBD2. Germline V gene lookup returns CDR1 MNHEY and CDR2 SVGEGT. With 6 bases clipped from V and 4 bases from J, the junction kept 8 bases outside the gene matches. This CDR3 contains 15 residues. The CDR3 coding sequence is TGTGCCAGCAGCCTGACTAGCGGAGGGGCAGATACGCAGTATTTT. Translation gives CASSLTSGGADTQYF.

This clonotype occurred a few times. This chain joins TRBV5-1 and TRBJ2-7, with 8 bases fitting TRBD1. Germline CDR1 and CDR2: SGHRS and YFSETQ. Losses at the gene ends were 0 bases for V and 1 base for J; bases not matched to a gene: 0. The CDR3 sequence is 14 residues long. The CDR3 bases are TGCGCCAGCAGCTTGGACAGGGGGTCCTACGAGCAGTACTTC. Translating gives CASSLDRGSYEQYF.

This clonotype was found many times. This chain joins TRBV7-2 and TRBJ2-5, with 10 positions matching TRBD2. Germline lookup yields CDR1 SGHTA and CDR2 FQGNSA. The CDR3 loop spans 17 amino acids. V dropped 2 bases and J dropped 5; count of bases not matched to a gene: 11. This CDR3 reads CASSLFESGRARETQYF. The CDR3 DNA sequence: TGTGCCAGCAGCTTATTTGAGAGCGGGAGGGCTCGGGAGACCCAGTACTTC.

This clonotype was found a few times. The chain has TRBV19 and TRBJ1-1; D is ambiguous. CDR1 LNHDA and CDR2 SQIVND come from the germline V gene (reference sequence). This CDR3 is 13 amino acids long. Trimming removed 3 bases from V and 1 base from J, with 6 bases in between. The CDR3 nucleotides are TGTGCCAGTAGTATTATCCAGAACACTGAAGCTTTCTTT. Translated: CASSIIQNTEAFF.

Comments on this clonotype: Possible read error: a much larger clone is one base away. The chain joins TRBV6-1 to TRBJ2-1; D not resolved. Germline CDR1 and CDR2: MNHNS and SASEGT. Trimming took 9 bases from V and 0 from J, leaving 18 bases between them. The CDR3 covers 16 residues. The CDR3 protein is CARSQKASSSYNEQFF. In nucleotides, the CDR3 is TGTGCCAGAAGTCAAAAAGCTTCTAGCTCCTACAATGAGCAGTTCTTC.

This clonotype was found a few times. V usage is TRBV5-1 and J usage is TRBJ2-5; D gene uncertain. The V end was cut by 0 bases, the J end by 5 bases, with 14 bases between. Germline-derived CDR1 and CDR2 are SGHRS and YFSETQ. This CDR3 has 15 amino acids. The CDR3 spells CASSLEGREAETQYF. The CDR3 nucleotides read TGCGCCAGCAGCTTGGAAGGGCGTGAAGCGGAGACCCAGTACTTC.

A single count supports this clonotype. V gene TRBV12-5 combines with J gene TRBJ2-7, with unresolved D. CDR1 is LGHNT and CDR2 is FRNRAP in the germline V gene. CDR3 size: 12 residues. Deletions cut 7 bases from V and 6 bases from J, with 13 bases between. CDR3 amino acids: CASAQEVGEQYF. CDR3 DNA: TGTGCTAGTGCCCAAGAGGTAGGCGAGCAGTACTTC.

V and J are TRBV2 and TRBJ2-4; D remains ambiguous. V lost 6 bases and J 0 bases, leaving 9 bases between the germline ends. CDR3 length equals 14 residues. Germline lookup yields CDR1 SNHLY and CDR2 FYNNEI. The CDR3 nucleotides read TGTGCCAGCAGATTAGGCATAGCCAAAAACATTCAGTACTTC. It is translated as CASRLGIAKNIQYF.

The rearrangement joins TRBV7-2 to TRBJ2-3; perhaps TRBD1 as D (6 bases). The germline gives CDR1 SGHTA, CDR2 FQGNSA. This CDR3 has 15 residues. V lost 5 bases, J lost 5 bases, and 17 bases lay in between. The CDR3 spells CASSRLRDKRDTQYF. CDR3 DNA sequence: TGTGCCAGCAGCCGGCTCCGGGACAAAAGAGATACGCAGTATTTT.

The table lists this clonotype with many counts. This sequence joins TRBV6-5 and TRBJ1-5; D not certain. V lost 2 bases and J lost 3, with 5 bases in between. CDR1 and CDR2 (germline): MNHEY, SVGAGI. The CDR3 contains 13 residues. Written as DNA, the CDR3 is TGTGCCAGCAGTTACGCAGACAATCAGCCCCAGCATTTT. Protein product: CASSYADNQPQHF.